This TCR beta chain stems from a study of blood T cell repertoires in COVID-19. Seattle researchers signed up patients amid active infection and tracked them longitudinally. Authors' analysis steps: Estimation of nucleated cell counts relied on the amplification of reference gene primers. Repertoires were generated with immunoSEQ multiplex PCR, while TCRdb's copy carries only in-frame clones and drops some. Clonal size and the V and J genes are those of that table, whereas D and trimming came from the DNA. The profile covers over 250,000 clones, with 85% to 90% appearing a single time and approximately 6% taken by the ten largest. The junction had 8 bases not matched to a gene; V was cut back by 0 bases and J by 3 bases. In germline, CDR1 is SGHRS, CDR2 YFSETQ. The CDR3 extends over 16 amino acids.

What was sequenced was peripheral blood. The receptor's source is a woman between 45 and 60 years old with COVID-19, enrolled during active disease. This chain links TRBV5-1 with TRBJ1-2; 7 bases map to TRBD1. The CDR3 sequence: CASSLGPEGAYYGYTF. CDR3 coding DNA: TGCGCCAGCAGCTTGGGCCCGGAGGGGGCGTACTATGGCTACACCTTC. Full variable domain (missing parts from reference TRBV5-1 and TRBJ1-2): KAGVTQTPRYLIKTRGQQVTLSCSPISGHRSVSWYQQTPGQGLQFLFEYFSETQRNKGNFPGRFSGRQFSNSRSEMNVSTLELGDSALYLCASSLGPEGAYYGYTFGSGTRLTVV.